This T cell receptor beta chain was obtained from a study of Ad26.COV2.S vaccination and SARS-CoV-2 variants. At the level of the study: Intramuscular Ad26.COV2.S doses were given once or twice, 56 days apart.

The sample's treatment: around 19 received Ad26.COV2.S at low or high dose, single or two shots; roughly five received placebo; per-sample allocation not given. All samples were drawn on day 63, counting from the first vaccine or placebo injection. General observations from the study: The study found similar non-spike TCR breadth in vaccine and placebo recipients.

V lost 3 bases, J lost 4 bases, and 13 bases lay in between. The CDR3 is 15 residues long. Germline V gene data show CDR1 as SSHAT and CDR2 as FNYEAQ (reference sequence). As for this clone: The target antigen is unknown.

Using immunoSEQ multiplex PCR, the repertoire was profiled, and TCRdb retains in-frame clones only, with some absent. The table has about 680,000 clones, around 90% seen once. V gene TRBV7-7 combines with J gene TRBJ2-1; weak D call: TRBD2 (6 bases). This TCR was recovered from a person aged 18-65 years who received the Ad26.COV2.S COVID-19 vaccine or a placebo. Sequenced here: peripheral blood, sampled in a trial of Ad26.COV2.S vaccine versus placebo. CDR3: CASSFRDSPYNEQFF. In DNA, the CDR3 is TGTGCCAGCAGCTTCCGGGACTCCCCTTACAATGAGCAGTTCTTC.